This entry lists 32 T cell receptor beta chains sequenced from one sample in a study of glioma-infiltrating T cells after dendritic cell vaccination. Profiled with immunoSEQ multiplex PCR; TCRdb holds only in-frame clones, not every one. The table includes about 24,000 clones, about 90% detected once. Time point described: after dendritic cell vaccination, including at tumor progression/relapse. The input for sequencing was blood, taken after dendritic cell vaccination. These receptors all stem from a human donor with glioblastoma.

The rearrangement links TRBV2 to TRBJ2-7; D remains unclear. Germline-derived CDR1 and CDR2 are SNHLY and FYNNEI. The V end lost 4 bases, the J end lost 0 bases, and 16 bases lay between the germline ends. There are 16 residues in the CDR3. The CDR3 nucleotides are TGTGCCAGCAGTGCCCTGTTTGGCGGTAGCTCCTACGAGCAGTACTTC. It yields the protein CASSALFGGSSYEQYF.

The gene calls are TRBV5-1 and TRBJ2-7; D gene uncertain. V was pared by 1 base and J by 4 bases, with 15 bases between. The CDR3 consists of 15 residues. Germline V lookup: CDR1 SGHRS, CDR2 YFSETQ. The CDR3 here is CASSLSGDPSYEQYF. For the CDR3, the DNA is TGCGCCAGCAGCTTGTCAGGCGATCCGAGTTACGAGCAGTACTTC.

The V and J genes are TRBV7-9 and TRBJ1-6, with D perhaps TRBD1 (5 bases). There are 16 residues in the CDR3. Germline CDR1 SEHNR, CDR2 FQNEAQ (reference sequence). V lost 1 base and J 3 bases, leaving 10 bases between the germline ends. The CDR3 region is CASSLGQGFYNSPLHF. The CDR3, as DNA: TGTGCCAGCAGCTTAGGGCAGGGATTCTATAATTCACCCCTCCACTTT.

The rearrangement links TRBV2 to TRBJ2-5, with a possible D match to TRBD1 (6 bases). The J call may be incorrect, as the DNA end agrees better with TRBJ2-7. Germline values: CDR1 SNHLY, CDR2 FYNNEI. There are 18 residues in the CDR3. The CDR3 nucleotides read TGTGCCAGCAGTGAAGGGGGGATGGACAGCTTAATCTCCTACGAGCAGTACTTC. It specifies CASSEGGMDSLISYEQYF.

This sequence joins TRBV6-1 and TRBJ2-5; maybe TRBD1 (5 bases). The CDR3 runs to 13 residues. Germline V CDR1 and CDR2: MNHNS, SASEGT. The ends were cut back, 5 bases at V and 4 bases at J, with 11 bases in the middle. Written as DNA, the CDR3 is TGTGCCAGCAGTTGGGGCTGGGGAGAGACCCAGTACTTC. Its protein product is CASSWGWGETQYF.

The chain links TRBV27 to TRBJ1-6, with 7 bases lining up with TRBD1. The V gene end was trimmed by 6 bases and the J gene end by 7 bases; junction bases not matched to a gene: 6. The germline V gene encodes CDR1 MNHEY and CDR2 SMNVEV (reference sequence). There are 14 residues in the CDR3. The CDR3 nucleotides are TGTGCCAGCAGCGACAGGGAATTGAATTCACCCCTCCACTTT. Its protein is CASSDRELNSPLHF.

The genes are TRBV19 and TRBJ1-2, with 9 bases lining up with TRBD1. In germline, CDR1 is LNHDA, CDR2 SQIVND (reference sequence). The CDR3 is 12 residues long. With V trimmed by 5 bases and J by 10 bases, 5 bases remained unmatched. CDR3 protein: CASSGTGTSYTF. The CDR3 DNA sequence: TGTGCCAGTAGTGGGACAGGGACCTCCTACACCTTC.

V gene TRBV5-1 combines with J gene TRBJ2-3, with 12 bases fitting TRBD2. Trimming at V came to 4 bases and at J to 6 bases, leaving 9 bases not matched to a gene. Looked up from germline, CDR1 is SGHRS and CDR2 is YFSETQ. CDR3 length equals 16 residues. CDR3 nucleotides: TGCGCCAGCAGCCCCGGGACTAGCGGGCCCTTGGATACGCAGTATTTT. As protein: CASSPGTSGPLDTQYF.

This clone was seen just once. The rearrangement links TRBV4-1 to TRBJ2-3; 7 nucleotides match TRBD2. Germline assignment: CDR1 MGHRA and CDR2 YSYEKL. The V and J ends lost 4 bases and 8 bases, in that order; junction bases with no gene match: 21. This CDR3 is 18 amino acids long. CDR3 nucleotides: TGCGCCAGCAGCCCGATCCAAACCTCCGGGACTAAGCTAGGTACGCAGTATTTT. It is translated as CASSPIQTSGTKLGTQYF.

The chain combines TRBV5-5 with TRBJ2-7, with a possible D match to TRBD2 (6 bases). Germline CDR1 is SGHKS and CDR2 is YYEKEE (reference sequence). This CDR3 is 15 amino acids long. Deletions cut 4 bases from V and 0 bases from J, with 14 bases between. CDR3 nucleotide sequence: TGTGCCAGCAGCGCCTGGAGGGGTGGCTCCTACGAGCAGTACTTC. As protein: CASSAWRGGSYEQYF.

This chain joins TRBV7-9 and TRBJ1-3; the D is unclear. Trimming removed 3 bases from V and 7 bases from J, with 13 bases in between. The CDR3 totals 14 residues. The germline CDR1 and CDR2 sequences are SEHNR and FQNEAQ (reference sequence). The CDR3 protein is CASSFDISRNTIYF. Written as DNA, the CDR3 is TGTGCCAGCAGCTTTGATATCTCACGGAACACCATATATTTT.

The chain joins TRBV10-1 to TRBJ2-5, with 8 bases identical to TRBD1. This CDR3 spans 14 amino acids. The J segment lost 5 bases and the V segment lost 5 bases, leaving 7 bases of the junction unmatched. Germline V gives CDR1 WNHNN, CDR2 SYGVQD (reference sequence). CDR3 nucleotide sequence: TGCGCCAGCAGTAAGGACAGGGCGAGGGAGACCCAGTACTTC. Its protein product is CASSKDRARETQYF.

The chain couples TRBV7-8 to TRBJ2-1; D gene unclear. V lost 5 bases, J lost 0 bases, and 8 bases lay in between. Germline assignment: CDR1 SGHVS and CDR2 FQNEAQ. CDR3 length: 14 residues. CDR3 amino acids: CASSLISSYNEQFF. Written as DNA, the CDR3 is TGTGCCAGCAGCCTCATTAGCTCCTACAATGAGCAGTTCTTC.

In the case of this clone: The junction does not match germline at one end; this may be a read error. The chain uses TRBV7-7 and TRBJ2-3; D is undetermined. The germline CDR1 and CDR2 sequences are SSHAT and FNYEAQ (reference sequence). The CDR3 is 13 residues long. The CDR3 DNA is TGTGCTAGCAGCTTAGATTACACAGATACGCAGTATTTT. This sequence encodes CASSLDYTDTQYF.

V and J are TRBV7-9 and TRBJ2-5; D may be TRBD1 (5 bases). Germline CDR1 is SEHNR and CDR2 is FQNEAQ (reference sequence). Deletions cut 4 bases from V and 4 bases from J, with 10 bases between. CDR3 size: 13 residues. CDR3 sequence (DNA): TGTGCCAGCAGCTCACCAGGGCGAGAGACCCAGTACTTC. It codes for CASSSPGRETQYF.

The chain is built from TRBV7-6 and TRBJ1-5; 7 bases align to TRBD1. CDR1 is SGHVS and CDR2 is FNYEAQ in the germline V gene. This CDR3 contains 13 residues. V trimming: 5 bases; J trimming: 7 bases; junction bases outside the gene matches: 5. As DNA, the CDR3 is TGTGCCAGCAGCGATAGACAGGGCCAGCCCCAGCATTTT. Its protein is CASSDRQGQPQHF.

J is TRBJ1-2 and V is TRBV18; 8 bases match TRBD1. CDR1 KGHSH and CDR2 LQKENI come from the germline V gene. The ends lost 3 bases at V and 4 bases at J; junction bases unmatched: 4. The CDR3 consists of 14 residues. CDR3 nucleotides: TGTGCCAGCTCACCGGGACAGGACTTCTATGGCTACACCTTC. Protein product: CASSPGQDFYGYTF.

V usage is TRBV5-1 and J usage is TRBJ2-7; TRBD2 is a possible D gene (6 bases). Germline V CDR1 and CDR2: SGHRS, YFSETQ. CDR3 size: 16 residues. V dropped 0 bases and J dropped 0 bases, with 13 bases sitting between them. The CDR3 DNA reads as TGCGCCAGCAGCTTGGGAGGTAGCGGCGGCTCCTACGAGCAGTACTTC. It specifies CASSLGGSGGSYEQYF.

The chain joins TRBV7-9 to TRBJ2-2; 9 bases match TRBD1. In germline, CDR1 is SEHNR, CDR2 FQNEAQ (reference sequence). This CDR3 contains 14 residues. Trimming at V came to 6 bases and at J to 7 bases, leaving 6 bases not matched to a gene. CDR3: CASRRTGEGGELFF. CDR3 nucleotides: TGTGCCAGCAGACGGACAGGGGAAGGCGGGGAGCTGTTTTTT.

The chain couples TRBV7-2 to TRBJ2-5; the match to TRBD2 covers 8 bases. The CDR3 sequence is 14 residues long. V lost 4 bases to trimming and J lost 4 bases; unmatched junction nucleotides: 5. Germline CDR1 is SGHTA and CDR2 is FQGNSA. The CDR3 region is CASSSYGGGETQYF. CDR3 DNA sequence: TGTGCCAGCAGCTCGTACGGGGGGGGAGAGACCCAGTACTTC.

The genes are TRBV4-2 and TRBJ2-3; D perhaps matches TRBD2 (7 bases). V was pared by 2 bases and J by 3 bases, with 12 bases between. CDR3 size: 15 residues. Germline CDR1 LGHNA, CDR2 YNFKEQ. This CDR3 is CASSQRGGQTDTQYF. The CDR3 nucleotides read TGTGCCAGCAGCCAAAGGGGGGGGCAGACAGATACGCAGTATTTT.

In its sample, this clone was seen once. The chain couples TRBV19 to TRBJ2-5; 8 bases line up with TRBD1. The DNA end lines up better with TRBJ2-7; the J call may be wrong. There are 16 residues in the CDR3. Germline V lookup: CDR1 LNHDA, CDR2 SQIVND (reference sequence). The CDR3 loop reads CASSHRQGTGSYEQYF. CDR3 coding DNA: TGTGCCAGTAGTCACCGACAGGGGACGGGCTCCTACGAGCAGTACTTC.

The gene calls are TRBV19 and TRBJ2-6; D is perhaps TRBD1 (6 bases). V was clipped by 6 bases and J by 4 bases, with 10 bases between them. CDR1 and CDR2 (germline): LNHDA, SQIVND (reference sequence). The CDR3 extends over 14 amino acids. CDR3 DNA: TGTGCCAGTAGGCAGGGGAGCGGGGCCAACGTCCTGACTTTC. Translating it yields CASRQGSGANVLTF.

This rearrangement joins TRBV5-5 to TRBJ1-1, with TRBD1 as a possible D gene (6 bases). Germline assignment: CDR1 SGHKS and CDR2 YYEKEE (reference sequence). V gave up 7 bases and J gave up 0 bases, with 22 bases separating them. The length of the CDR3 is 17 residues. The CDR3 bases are TGTGCCAGCCGTTGGGGGCTGAGGGTAGGGGTGAACACTGAAGCTTTCTTT. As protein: CASRWGLRVGVNTEAFF.

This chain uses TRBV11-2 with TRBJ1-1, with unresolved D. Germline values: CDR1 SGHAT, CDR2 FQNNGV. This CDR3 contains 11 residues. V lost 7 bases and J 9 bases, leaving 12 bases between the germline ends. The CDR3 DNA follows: TGTGCCAGCAACCGGTTGAGAAAAGCTTTCTTT. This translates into CASNRLRKAFF.

As DNA, the CDR3 is TGTGCCAGTATCGCCTTGGACAGGGGAAGCAATCAGCCCCAGCATTTT. Protein: CASIALDRGSNQPQHF. The chain links TRBV19 to TRBJ1-5, with TRBD1 matching 9 bases. The V gene's germline CDR1 is LNHDA and CDR2 SQIVND (reference sequence). The CDR3 has 16 residues. V was clipped by 7 bases and J by 1 base; unmatched bases: 8.

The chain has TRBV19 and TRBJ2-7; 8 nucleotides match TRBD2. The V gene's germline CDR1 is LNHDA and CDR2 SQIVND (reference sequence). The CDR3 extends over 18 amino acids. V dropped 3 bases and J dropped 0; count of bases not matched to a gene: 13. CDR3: CASSMSSGGLQSSYEQYF. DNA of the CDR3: TGTGCCAGTAGTATGTCAAGCGGGGGTCTCCAAAGCTCCTACGAGCAGTACTTC.

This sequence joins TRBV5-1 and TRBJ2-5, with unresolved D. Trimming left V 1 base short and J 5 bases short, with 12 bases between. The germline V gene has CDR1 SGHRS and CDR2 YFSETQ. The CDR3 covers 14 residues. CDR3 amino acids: CASSLIPTRETQYF. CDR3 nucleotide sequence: TGCGCCAGCAGCTTGATTCCGACGAGGGAGACCCAGTACTTC.

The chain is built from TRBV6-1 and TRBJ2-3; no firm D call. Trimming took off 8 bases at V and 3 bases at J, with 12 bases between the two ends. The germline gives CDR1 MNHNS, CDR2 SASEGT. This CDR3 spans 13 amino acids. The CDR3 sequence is CASESGRTDTQYF. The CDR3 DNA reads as TGTGCCAGCGAATCAGGCCGGACAGATACGCAGTATTTT.

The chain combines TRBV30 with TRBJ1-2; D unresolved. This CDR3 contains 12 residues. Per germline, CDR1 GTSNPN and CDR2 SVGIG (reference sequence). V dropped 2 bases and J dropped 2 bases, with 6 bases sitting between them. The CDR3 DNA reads TGTGCCTGGAGTCTCGGGAACTATGGCTACACCTTC. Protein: CAWSLGNYGYTF. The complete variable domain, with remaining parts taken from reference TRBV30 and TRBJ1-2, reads SQTIHQWPATLVQPVGSPLSLECTVEGTSNPNLYWYRQAAGRGLQLLFYSVGIGQISSEVPQNLSASRPQDRQFILSSKKLLLSDSGFYLCAWSLGNYGYTFGSGTRLTVV.

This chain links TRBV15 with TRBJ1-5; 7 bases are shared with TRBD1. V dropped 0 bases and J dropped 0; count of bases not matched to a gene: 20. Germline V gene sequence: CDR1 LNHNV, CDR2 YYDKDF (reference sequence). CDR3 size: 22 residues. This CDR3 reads CATSRDQFDRARFGDSNQPQHF. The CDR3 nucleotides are TGTGCCACCAGCAGAGATCAATTTGACAGGGCAAGATTCGGGGATAGCAATCAGCCCCAGCATTTT.

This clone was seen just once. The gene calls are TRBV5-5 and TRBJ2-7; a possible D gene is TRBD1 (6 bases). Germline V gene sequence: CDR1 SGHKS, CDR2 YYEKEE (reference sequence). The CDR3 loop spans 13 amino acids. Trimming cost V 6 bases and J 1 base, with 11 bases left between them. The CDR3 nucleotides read TGTGCCAGCAAAAAGACAGGTTCCTACGAGCAGTACTTC. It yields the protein CASKKTGSYEQYF.